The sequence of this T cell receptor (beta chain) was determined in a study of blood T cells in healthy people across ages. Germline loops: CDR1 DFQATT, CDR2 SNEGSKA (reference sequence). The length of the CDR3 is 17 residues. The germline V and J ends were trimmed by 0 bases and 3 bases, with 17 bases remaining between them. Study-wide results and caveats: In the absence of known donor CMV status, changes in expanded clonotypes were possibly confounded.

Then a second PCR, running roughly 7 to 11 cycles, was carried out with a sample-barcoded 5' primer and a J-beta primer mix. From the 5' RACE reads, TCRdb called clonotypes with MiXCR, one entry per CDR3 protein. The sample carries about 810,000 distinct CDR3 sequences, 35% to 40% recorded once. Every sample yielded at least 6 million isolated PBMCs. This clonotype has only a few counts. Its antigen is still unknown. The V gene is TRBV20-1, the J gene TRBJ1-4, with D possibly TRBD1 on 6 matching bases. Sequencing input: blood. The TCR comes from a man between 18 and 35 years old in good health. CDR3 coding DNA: TGCAGTGCTAGAGATTATAGGGACGGGGGCTCTAATGAAAAACTGTTTTTT. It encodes CSARDYRDGGSNEKLFF.